The table lists the clone carrying this T cell receptor (beta chain) with a few counts. Germline CDR1 is MNHNY and CDR2 is SVGAGI (reference sequence). This CDR3 has 14 amino acids. V dropped 2 bases and J dropped 6 bases, with 12 bases sitting between them. Sample time point: sample taken at primary tumor resection. These data are taken from a study of spatial heterogeneity in lung cancer. Using its own MiXCR run on the 5' RACE reads, TCRdb lists one record per CDR3 protein. The sample holds 35,000 to 50,000 distinct CDR3 sequences; roughly 3% are singletons and the top ten take about 34%. The sample in question was normal lung tissue next to the tumor, obtained at surgery. The clonotype comes from a male donor with early-stage non-small cell lung cancer. V usage is TRBV6-6 and J usage is TRBJ2-3; D is possibly TRBD2 (5 bases). The CDR3 here is CASSYDGEVDTQYF. The CDR3 DNA sequence: TGTGCCAGCAGTTACGACGGGGAAGTTGATACGCAGTATTTT.